The source of this T cell receptor (beta chain) is a study of blood T cells in healthy people across ages. The CDR3 is 12 amino acids. The J segment lost 14 bases and the V segment lost 3 bases, leaving 7 bases of the junction unmatched. Germline V gene sequence: CDR1 SGHRS, CDR2 YFSETQ. A second about 6 to 12 cycle PCR used barcoded and J-beta primers. TCRdb re-derived calls from the 5' RACE reads in MiXCR, one entry per CDR3 protein. The top ten clones hold about a fifth of a sample with around 900,000 distinct CDR3 sequences, approximately 50% of them seen once. The sequence came from an older woman in good health. The chain uses TRBV5-1 and TRBJ2-4; 8 bases fit TRBD1. What was sequenced was blood. As DNA, the CDR3 is TGCGCCAGCAGCTATTACAGGGGGGCCGAGTACTTC. Residues: CASSYYRGAEYF.